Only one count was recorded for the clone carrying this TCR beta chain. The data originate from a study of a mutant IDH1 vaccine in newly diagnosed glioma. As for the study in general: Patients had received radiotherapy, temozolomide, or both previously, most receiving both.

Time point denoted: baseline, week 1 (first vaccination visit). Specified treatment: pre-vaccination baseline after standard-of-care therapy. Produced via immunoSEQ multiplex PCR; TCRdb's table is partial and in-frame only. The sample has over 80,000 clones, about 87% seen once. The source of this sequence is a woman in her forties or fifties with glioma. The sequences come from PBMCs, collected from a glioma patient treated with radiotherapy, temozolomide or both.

For the CDR3, the DNA is TGCGCCAGCAGTCATCCCGGGGAAACCGGGGAGCTGTTTTTT. Its protein is CASSHPGETGELFF. The chain uses TRBV23-1 and TRBJ2-2; D may be TRBD2 (5 bases). TRBV23-1 is labeled an ORF, and its function is uncertain. The CDR3 consists of 14 residues. Deletions cut 3 bases from V and 5 bases from J, with 10 bases between.